Below are 4 T cell receptor beta chains sequenced from a single sample in a study of shared clonotypes between healthy human individuals (dated by TCRdb to 2020 to 2021). Library preparation used the immunoSEQ multiplex PCR assay. TCRdb took over this immuneACCESS table, retaining in-frame rearrangements with V and J assigned. Such tables are incomplete; in checked studies, under half of the missing clones stem from an unresolved V gene, and the remainder is unexplained. The sample table records 2 million to 2.5 million clones; 93% of these occur just once. The top ten hold under 0.45% of the sample. The specimen sequenced was naive CD4+ T cells from PBMCs. In the paper's terms, the cell subset or site label means: CD45RA+ positively selected. These receptors were taken from a man aged 18-30 years in good health. Some clones in this sample may be carry-over from other donors' samples.

The chain couples TRBV27 to TRBJ2-7, with 7 bases aligning to TRBD2. Germline V gives CDR1 MNHEY, CDR2 SMNVEV (reference sequence). V shed 0 bases, J shed 6 bases, and the junction held 29 bases outside the gene matches. The CDR3 runs 22 residues. The CDR3 sequence: CASSLSISRLELGGDPWAEQYF. In DNA, the CDR3 is TGTGCCAGCAGTTTATCGATTTCGAGGCTCGAATTGGGAGGGGATCCCTGGGCCGAGCAGTACTTC.

The table lists this clone with a count of one. This chain joins TRBV28 and TRBJ1-2, with D possibly TRBD1 on 6 matching bases. CDR3 length equals 15 residues. Trimming removed 6 bases at V and 8 bases at J, with 22 bases between. CDR1 and CDR2 from the germline V gene are MDHEN and SYDVKM. DNA for the CDR3: TGTGCCAGCAGCCTTACCCCGGGACACACTCGGGGCTACACCTTC. Its protein product is CASSLTPGHTRGYTF.

The rearrangement joins TRBV5-1 to TRBJ2-1, with unresolved D. Germline assignment: CDR1 SGHRS and CDR2 YFSETQ. The V end was cut by 1 base, the J end by 3 bases, with 11 bases between. The CDR3 spans 15 residues. DNA of the CDR3: TGCGCCAGCAGCTTGATGTCAGATAGCTACAATGAGCAGTTCTTC. Protein product: CASSLMSDSYNEQFF.

This CDR3 reads CSAGRRTPYNEQFF. As DNA, the CDR3 is TGCAGCGCTGGAAGAAGGACGCCCTACAATGAGCAGTTCTTC. The rearrangement joins TRBV29-1 to TRBJ2-1; D gene ambiguous. The germline gives CDR1 SQVTM, CDR2 ANQGSEA. Trimming left V 7 bases short and J 2 bases short, with 15 bases between. This CDR3 has 14 residues.